This T cell receptor beta chain was recorded in a study of cytomegalovirus exposure and HLA in healthy donors. For the study at large: The 95 to 150 validation repertoires, a later analysis reported, used the same platform as the approximately 630 first-cohort repertoires. Notes on the study in general: Researchers counted 164 TCR beta chains as cytomegalovirus-associated. Rarity characterized most TCR sequences, yet some public TCRs appeared in many donors.

Produced via immunoSEQ multiplex PCR; TCRdb's table is partial and in-frame only. The table includes about 360,000 clones, 86% detected once. A word on this clone: Antigen unknown.

J was trimmed by 3 bases and V by 4 bases; bases with no gene match: 2. The CDR3 spans 14 residues. Germline V gives CDR1 SNHLY, CDR2 FYNNEI. The chain is built from TRBV2 and TRBJ1-3; 8 nucleotides align to TRBD1. Sequencing was performed on PBMCs. This receptor was identified in a woman in her late teens or twenties in good health and CMV-seronegative. DNA of the CDR3: TGTGCCAGCAGTGGGACAGGGTTTGGAAACACCATATATTTT. It yields the protein CASSGTGFGNTIYF. The whole variable domain, remainder taken from reference TRBV2 and TRBJ1-3, is EPEVTQTPSHQVTQMGQEVILRCVPISNHLYFYWYRQILGQKVEFLVSFYNNEISEKSEIFDDQFSVERPDGSNFTLKIRSTKLEDSAMYFCASSGTGFGNTIYFGEGSWLTVV.